The clone carrying this T cell receptor beta chain was seen a handful of times. Germline values: CDR1 SGHDT, CDR2 YYEEEE. CDR3 length: 13 amino acids. Trimming cost V 3 bases and J 4 bases, with 11 bases left between them. Unique molecular identifiers were used in preparing the TCRbeta library. TCRdb recomputed calls from the PCR reads with MiXCR, one row per CDR3 protein. The sample holds 450,000 to 600,000 distinct CDR3 sequences; roughly 18% are singletons and the top ten take over 3%. This entry belongs to a study of T-cell reconstitution after alpha-beta-depleted transplantation in children. This material consisted of PBMCs from the stem cell graft donor, taken from the stem cell graft. The chain carries TRBV5-6 and TRBJ2-7; D remains unclear. The receptor's source is a human donor who donated a stem cell graft to a child with acute lymphoblastic leukemia. The CDR3 loop reads CASSSDLWYEQYF. CDR3 bases: TGTGCCAGCAGCTCTGATCTATGGTACGAGCAGTACTTC.